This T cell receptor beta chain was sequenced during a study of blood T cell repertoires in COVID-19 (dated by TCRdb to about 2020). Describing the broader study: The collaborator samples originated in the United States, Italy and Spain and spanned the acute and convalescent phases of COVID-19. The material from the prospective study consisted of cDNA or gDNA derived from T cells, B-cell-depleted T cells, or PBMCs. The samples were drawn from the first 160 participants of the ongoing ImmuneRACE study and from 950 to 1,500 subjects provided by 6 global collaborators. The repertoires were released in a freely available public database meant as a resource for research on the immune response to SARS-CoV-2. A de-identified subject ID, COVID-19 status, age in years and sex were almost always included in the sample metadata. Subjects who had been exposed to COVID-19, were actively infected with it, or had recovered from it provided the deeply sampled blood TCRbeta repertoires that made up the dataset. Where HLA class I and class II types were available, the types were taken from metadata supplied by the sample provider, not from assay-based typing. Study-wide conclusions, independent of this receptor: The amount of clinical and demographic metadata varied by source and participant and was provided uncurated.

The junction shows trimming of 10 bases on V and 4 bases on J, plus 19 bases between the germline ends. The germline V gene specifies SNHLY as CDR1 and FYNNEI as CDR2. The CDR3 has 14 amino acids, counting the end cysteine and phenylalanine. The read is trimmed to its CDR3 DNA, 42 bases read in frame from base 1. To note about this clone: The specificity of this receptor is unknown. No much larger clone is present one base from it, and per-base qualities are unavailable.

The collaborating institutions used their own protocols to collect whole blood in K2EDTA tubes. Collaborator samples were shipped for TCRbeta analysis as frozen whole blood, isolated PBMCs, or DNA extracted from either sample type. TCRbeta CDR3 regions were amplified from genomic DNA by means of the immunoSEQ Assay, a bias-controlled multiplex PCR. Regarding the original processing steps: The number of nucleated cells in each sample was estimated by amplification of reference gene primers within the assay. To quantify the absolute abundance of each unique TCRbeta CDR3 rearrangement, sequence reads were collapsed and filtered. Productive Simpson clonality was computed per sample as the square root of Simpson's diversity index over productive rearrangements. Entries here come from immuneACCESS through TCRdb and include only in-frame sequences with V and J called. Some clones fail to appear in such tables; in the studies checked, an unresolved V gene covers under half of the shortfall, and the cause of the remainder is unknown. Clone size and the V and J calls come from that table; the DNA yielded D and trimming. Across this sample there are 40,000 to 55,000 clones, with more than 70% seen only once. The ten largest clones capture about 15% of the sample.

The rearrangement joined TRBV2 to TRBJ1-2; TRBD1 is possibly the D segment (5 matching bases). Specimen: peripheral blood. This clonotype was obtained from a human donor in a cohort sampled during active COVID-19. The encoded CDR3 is CAKQLRGGAYGYTF. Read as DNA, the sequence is TGTGCCAAGCAGCTTAGGGGAGGGGCCTATGGCTACACCTTC.